The 29 T cell receptor beta chains reported below all come from one sample, sequenced in a study of T cells after posttransplantation cyclophosphamide. Busulfan-fludarabine conditioning, marrow transplant, and cyclophosphamide on days +3 and +4 were administered. Sequencing used immunoSEQ multiplex PCR; TCRdb keeps in-frame clones, though not all of them. Among more than 10,000 clones listed, approximately 80% were seen once. Specimen: PBMCs, collected after allogeneic stem cell transplant with posttransplant cyclophosphamide. The receptors come from a female patient aged 50-59 years who received an allogeneic stem cell transplant from a related donor, was CMV-positive, and had no GVHD. T cells may partly derive from the graft donor.

The chain combines TRBV4-3 with TRBJ1-3; D gene ambiguous. CDR1 and CDR2 from the germline V gene are LGHNA and YSLEER. This CDR3 spans 14 amino acids. The V end lost 0 bases, the J end lost 5 bases, and 8 bases lay between the germline ends. This chain's CDR3 is CASSQDTSRNTIYF. CDR3 bases: TGCGCCAGCAGCCAAGATACTTCGAGAAACACCATATATTTT.

The CDR3 DNA is TGTGCCAGCAGCGCGGACAGCAACACTGAAGCTTTCTTT. It is translated as CASSADSNTEAFF. The chain carries TRBV7-7 and TRBJ1-1; the D gene is possibly TRBD1 (6 bases). From germline, CDR1 is SSHAT and CDR2 FNYEAQ (reference sequence). The germline V and J ends were trimmed by 5 bases and 2 bases, with 9 bases remaining between them. This CDR3 comprises 13 residues.

The rearrangement joins TRBV30 to TRBJ1-2, with D tentatively TRBD1 (6 bases). Per the germline V gene, CDR1 is GTSNPN and CDR2 is SVGIG (reference sequence). The germline V and J ends were trimmed by 4 bases and 8 bases, with 14 bases remaining between them. This CDR3 region has 12 residues. In DNA form, the CDR3 reads TGTGCCTGGACCGCCGGGACAAAAGGCTACACCTTC. It codes for CAWTAGTKGYTF. Complete variable domain (other parts from reference TRBV30 and TRBJ1-2): SQTIHQWPATLVQPVGSPLSLECTVEGTSNPNLYWYRQAAGRGLQLLFYSVGIGQISSEVPQNLSASRPQDRQFILSSKKLLLSDSGFYLCAWTAGTKGYTFGSGTRLTVV.

CDR3 region: CASTLEGGDTEAFF. The CDR3 region has the DNA TGTGCCAGCACCCTGGAAGGGGGCGACACTGAAGCTTTCTTT. The chain employs TRBV6-1 and TRBJ1-1, with 7 bases lining up with TRBD1. V was pared by 7 bases and J by 3 bases, with 8 bases of the junction left unmatched. This CDR3 has 14 amino acids. The germline CDR1 and CDR2 sequences are MNHNS and SASEGT.

This sequence joins TRBV10-3 and TRBJ2-1; no reliable D call. V gave up 10 bases and J gave up 4 bases, with 17 bases separating them. The CDR3 is 14 residues long. Germline CDR1 is ENHRY and CDR2 is SYGVKD. CDR3: CATSRPAPYNEQFF. CDR3 nucleotides: TGTGCCACCTCCCGACCAGCGCCTTACAATGAGCAGTTCTTC.

This clone was detected a few times. In nucleotides, the CDR3 is TGTGCCAGCAGCGGGACAGGGGACGCCACAGATACGCAGTATTTT. Its translation: CASSGTGDATDTQYF. The rearrangement links TRBV5-6 to TRBJ2-3, with 10 bases fitting TRBD1. The CDR3 runs to 15 residues. The germline V gene encodes CDR1 SGHDT and CDR2 YYEEEE. Trimming at V came to 4 bases and at J to 2 bases, leaving 4 bases not matched to a gene. The complete variable domain, with remaining parts taken from reference TRBV5-6 and TRBJ2-3, reads DAGVTQSPTHLIKTRGQQVTLRCSPKSGHDTVSWYQQALGQGPQFIFQYYEEEERQRGNFPDRFSGHQFPNYSSELNVNALLLGDSALYLCASSGTGDATDTQYFGPGTRLTVL.

This clone appeared once. V usage is TRBV5-1 and J usage is TRBJ1-3, with TRBD1 as a possible D gene (6 bases). CDR3 length: 15 residues. CDR1 is SGHRS, CDR2 YFSETQ, per germline. Trimming pared 5 bases from V and 2 bases from J, leaving 14 bases between. In DNA form, the CDR3 reads TGCGCCAGCAGTATAGACAGGTTCGCTGGAAACACCATATATTTT. It specifies CASSIDRFAGNTIYF.

This chain uses TRBV19 with TRBJ2-3, with TRBD2 matching 8 bases. The CDR3 covers 19 residues. Trimming at V came to 3 bases and at J to 0 bases, leaving 14 bases not matched to a gene. Germline V CDR1 and CDR2: LNHDA, SQIVND (reference sequence). The CDR3 region is CASSIGGAGALTSTDTQYF. Here the CDR3 DNA reads TGTGCCAGTAGTATTGGAGGAGCGGGGGCCCTAACAAGCACAGATACGCAGTATTTT.

This clone appeared a few times. The chain has TRBV28 and TRBJ2-7; 8 bases are shared with TRBD1. Germline V gives CDR1 MDHEN, CDR2 SYDVKM. Trimming took 3 bases from V and 2 from J; bases not matched to a gene: 9. The CDR3 runs to 16 residues. CDR3 region: CASSFQKTGVTYEQYF. DNA for the CDR3: TGTGCCAGCAGTTTTCAAAAGACAGGGGTGACCTACGAGCAGTACTTC.

The chain carries TRBV11-2 and TRBJ1-6; D is uncertain. Trimming left V 1 base short and J 4 bases short, with 11 bases between. In germline, CDR1 is SGHAT, CDR2 FQNNGV. The CDR3 loop spans 16 amino acids. Here the CDR3 reads CASSLVEPGYNSPLHF. The CDR3 DNA reads as TGTGCCAGCAGCTTAGTGGAACCGGGATATAATTCACCCCTCCACTTT.

This clone was recorded only once. The chain couples TRBV5-1 to TRBJ2-3, with TRBD2 matching over 10 bases. CDR1 and CDR2 (germline): SGHRS, YFSETQ. The length of the CDR3 is 17 residues. The trim removed 0 bases at V and 7 bases at J, leaving 11 bases unmatched. The CDR3 DNA follows: TGCGCCAGCAGCTTGGACGATCTCAGCGGGGGGGAAAATACGCAGTATTTT. Translating it yields CASSLDDLSGGENTQYF. The variable domain in full, with the rest retrieved from reference TRBV5-1 and TRBJ2-3, is KAGVTQTPRYLIKTRGQQVTLSCSPISGHRSVSWYQQTPGQGLQFLFEYFSETQRNKGNFPGRFSGRQFSNSRSEMNVSTLELGDSALYLCASSLDDLSGGENTQYFGPGTRLTVL.

This clone showed up just once. The rearrangement uses TRBV4-1 and TRBJ2-7; 8 nucleotides align to TRBD2. Germline lookup yields CDR1 MGHRA and CDR2 YSYEKL. This CDR3 region has 16 residues. The trim removed 4 bases at V and 4 bases at J, leaving 12 bases unmatched. The CDR3 loop is CASSRLTGPSGYEQYF. CDR3 sequence (DNA): TGCGCCAGCAGCCGCCTAACAGGGCCTAGCGGGTACGAGCAGTACTTC.

The rearrangement links TRBV27 to TRBJ2-1, with 9 bases matching TRBD2. After removal of 6 bases from V and 5 bases from J, the junction contained 8 bases not matched to a gene. This CDR3 spans 15 amino acids. Per germline, CDR1 MNHEY and CDR2 SMNVEV (reference sequence). The CDR3 DNA reads TGTGCCAGCAGCCCCCTAGCGGGAAATAACAATGAGCAGTTCTTC. Translating gives CASSPLAGNNNEQFF.

This clone was counted a few times. This chain joins TRBV6-1 and TRBJ2-7; TRBD1 aligns across 9 bases. Germline trimming cut 3 bases from V and 2 bases from J; bases unmatched to any gene: 5. Germline V gene data show CDR1 as MNHNS and CDR2 as SASEGT. The CDR3 runs 15 residues. The CDR3, as DNA: TGTGCCAGCAGTGATGTCGGGACAGGGACCTACGAGCAGTACTTC. Residues: CASSDVGTGTYEQYF.

This clone showed up just once. Other DNA sequences within the sample encode an identical CDR3. This chain joins TRBV16 and TRBJ1-6; unclear D gene. The V and J ends lost 0 bases and 3 bases respectively, with 9 bases between them. Germline assignment: CDR1 KGHSY and CDR2 FQNENV. The CDR3 runs 16 residues. Here the CDR3 DNA reads TGTGCCAGCAGCCAATCCCTTGAGGACTATAATTCACCCCTCCACTTT. It codes for CASSQSLEDYNSPLHF.

The count of this clone is one. The chain has TRBV2 and TRBJ1-2, with unresolved D. With 6 bases removed from V and 4 bases from J, the gap between germline ends came to 6 bases. The CDR3 covers 11 residues. In germline, CDR1 is SNHLY, CDR2 FYNNEI. The CDR3 loop is CASRSSYGYTF. The CDR3 nucleotides read TGTGCCAGCAGGTCCAGCTATGGCTACACCTTC.

The rearrangement links TRBV18 to TRBJ2-7; D may be TRBD1 (5 bases). The V gene's germline CDR1 is KGHSH and CDR2 LQKENI. This CDR3 has 13 amino acids. V was clipped by 3 bases and J by 0 bases, with 6 bases between them. CDR3 in DNA: TGTGCCAGCTCACCGACAGACTCCTACGAGCAGTACTTC. Its protein is CASSPTDSYEQYF.

The chain couples TRBV7-3 to TRBJ2-3, with TRBD2 matching over 12 bases. The CDR3 has 15 residues. Germline V gene data show CDR1 as SGHTA and CDR2 as FQGTGA. The junction had 7 bases not matched to a gene; V was cut back by 5 bases and J by 7 bases. The CDR3 loop reads CASSTLAGGLNTQYF. In DNA form, the CDR3 reads TGTGCCAGCAGCACTCTAGCGGGGGGGCTAAATACGCAGTATTTT.

The gene calls are TRBV29-1 and TRBJ2-7; 11 bases agree with TRBD1. The CDR3 has 15 residues. With 6 bases clipped from V and 2 bases from J, the junction kept 9 bases outside the gene matches. Germline V CDR1 and CDR2: SQVTM, ANQGSEA. CDR3 amino acids: CSVPRTGGATYEQYF. The CDR3 DNA follows: TGCAGCGTCCCGAGGACAGGGGGCGCGACCTACGAGCAGTACTTC.

This clone came up once. This rearrangement joins TRBV21-1 to TRBJ1-2. TRBV21-1 constitutes a pseudogene. The CDR3 is 15 residues long. The CDR3 here is CASSKEGSPCYGYTF. The CDR3 nucleotides are TGTGCCAGCAGCAAGGAGGGGTCGCCTTGCTATGGCTACACCTTC.

This chain links TRBV7-2 with TRBJ2-7; 10 bases are shared with TRBD2. The CDR3 totals 14 residues. The V gene's germline CDR1 is SGHTA and CDR2 FQGNSA. The junction had 1 base not matched to a gene; V was cut back by 1 base and J by 4 bases. Here the CDR3 DNA reads TGTGCCAGCAGCTTAGAAGCGGGGGGGTACGAGCAGTACTTC. Amino acids: CASSLEAGGYEQYF.

The rearrangement joins TRBV6-1 to TRBJ1-1; no reliable D call. Germline loops: CDR1 MNHNS, CDR2 SASEGT. V was shortened by 1 base and J by 1 base, with 10 bases between the two germline ends. The length of the CDR3 is 15 residues. The CDR3 bases are TGTGCCAGCAGTGAAGATCCTGCAGAGAACACTGAAGCTTTCTTT. Its protein product is CASSEDPAENTEAFF.

As regards this clone: A read error is likely, as this CDR3 ends without the conserved phenylalanine or tryptophan. The limits of the CDR3 on the DNA are not certain, so only TCRdb's listed CDR3 is given. The chain joins TRBV15 to TRBJ1-1; TRBD1 is the table's D call, not checked against the DNA. Including both end residues, the CDR3 is 13 amino acids long. Germline CDR1 LNHNV, CDR2 YYDKDF (reference sequence). The CDR3 sequence is CATSRDRDRGSIM.

J is TRBJ2-3 and V is TRBV20-1; D gene ambiguous. CDR3 length: 11 amino acids. Germline-derived CDR1 and CDR2 are DFQATT and SNEGSKA (reference sequence). The CDR3 loop is CSVPGTDTQYF. CDR3 DNA sequence: TGCAGCGTTCCTGGCACAGATACGCAGTATTTT.

The chain is built from TRBV6-5 and TRBJ2-7; 8 nucleotides line up with TRBD1. The CDR3 totals 14 residues. Trimming took 10 bases from V and 3 from J; bases not matched to a gene: 11. Germline CDR1 reads MNHEY; CDR2 reads SVGAGI. CDR3: CATVGTGQHYEQYF. The CDR3 region has the DNA TGTGCCACCGTCGGGACAGGTCAACACTACGAGCAGTACTTC.

V is TRBV7-8 and J is TRBJ1-4; TRBD1 might be the D (5 bases). Germline V gene data show CDR1 as SGHVS and CDR2 as FQNEAQ. The germline V and J ends were trimmed by 0 bases and 3 bases, with 5 bases remaining between them. The CDR3 spans 14 residues. The CDR3 is CASSLATANEKLFF. The CDR3 bases are TGTGCCAGCAGCTTAGCGACAGCTAATGAAAAACTGTTTTTT.

This clone occurred a few times. This rearrangement joins TRBV19 to TRBJ2-7; 10 bases fit TRBD1. The V segment lost 3 bases and the J segment 4 bases; nucleotides outside the gene matches: 6. Germline assignment: CDR1 LNHDA and CDR2 SQIVND (reference sequence). This CDR3 comprises 15 residues. The CDR3 loop reads CASSMEPGQGYEQYF. The CDR3, as DNA: TGTGCCAGTAGTATGGAACCGGGACAGGGGTACGAGCAGTACTTC.

This clone showed up just a few times. The J gene is TRBJ1-6, the V gene TRBV5-1; 10 nucleotides match TRBD1. Germline values: CDR1 SGHRS, CDR2 YFSETQ. The V gene end was trimmed by 3 bases and the J gene end by 10 bases; junction bases not matched to a gene: 4. The CDR3 is made up of 14 amino acids. In nucleotides, the CDR3 is TGCGCCAGCAGCTGGGACAGGGGAGGGTCACCCCTCCACTTT. This codes for CASSWDRGGSPLHF.

This sequence joins TRBV28 and TRBJ1-3; D ambiguous. From germline, CDR1 is MDHEN and CDR2 SYDVKM. V was trimmed by 4 bases and J by 0 bases, leaving 4 bases between them. This CDR3 region has 13 residues. CDR3 coding DNA: TGTGCCAGCAGTTCAGGCTCTGGAAACACCATATATTTT. Protein sequence: CASSSGSGNTIYF.